These 14 T cell receptor beta chains were all obtained from the same sample, sequenced in a study of CD8 T cells in ankylosing spondylitis. From the 5' RACE reads, TCRdb called clonotypes with MiXCR, one entry per CDR3 protein. This repertoire shows 700,000 or so distinct CDR3 sequences, about 20% found once; its top ten account for under 20%. Their antigens are not known. Study-wide findings and caveats: Seemingly distinctive of ankylosing spondylitis blood was a TCR beta motif formed by eight highly homologous variants.

The sequenced material came from blood, either unsorted or a sorted T cell fraction (not recorded which). The receptors were sampled from a male donor with ankylosing spondylitis.

This clonotype has just a few counts. The chain combines TRBV6-6 with TRBJ2-1; D unclear. V lost 4 bases, J lost 6 bases, and 4 bases lay in between. The CDR3 is 11 amino acids. CDR1 and CDR2 (germline): MNHNY, SVGAGI (reference sequence). The CDR3 is CASSSPNEQFF. CDR3 in DNA: TGTGCCAGCAGTTCCCCCAATGAGCAGTTCTTC.

This clonotype appeared a few times. This sequence joins TRBV29-1 and TRBJ2-7, with 10 nucleotides matching TRBD1. The CDR3 loop spans 14 amino acids. Germline lookup yields CDR1 SQVTM and CDR2 ANQGSEA. With V trimmed by 6 bases and J by 4 bases, 9 bases remained unmatched. The CDR3 DNA sequence: TGCAGCGTCGCCGGGACAGGGGCACTATACGAGCAGTACTTC. This codes for CSVAGTGALYEQYF.

Of note for this clonotype: One end of the junction varies from germline; a read error may be responsible. The rearrangement links TRBV10-2 to TRBJ2-5; 7 bases fit TRBD1. This CDR3 region has 11 residues. CDR1 WSHSY and CDR2 SAAADI come from the germline V gene. CDR3 residues: CATSGTATQYF. Written as DNA, the CDR3 is TGCGCCACCAGTGGGACAGCGACCCAGTACTTC.

This clonotype was detected a few times. The chain couples TRBV6-2 or TRBV6-3 to TRBJ2-1, with TRBD1 identical over 7 bases. Germline values: CDR1 MNHEY, CDR2 SVGEGT. V was clipped by 2 bases and J by 5 bases; unmatched bases: 6. This CDR3 contains 15 residues. Here the CDR3 DNA reads TGTGCCAGCAGTTACGCCGGACAGGCACACAATGAGCAGTTCTTC. Translated, it gives CASSYAGQAHNEQFF.

In its sample, this clonotype was seen a few times. This rearrangement joins TRBV20-1 to TRBJ2-4; a weak D match, TRBD1 (6 bases). Trimming left V 0 bases short and J 4 bases short, with 13 bases between. The germline V gene encodes CDR1 DFQATT and CDR2 SNEGSKA (reference sequence). The CDR3 is made up of 15 amino acids. The CDR3 protein is CSARDPGTKKNIQYF. In DNA, the CDR3 is TGCAGTGCTAGAGATCCCGGGACAAAGAAAAACATTCAGTACTTC.

The chain has TRBV12-3 or TRBV12-4 and TRBJ2-1; 13 bases are shared with TRBD2. V was pared by 6 bases and J by 4 bases, with 6 bases of the junction left unmatched. The CDR3 is 16 residues long. The CDR3 here is CASRPGTSGIYNEQFF. The CDR3 bases are TGTGCCAGCAGACCCGGGACTAGCGGGATTTACAATGAGCAGTTCTTC.

This clonotype occurred a few times. The rearrangement uses TRBV6-2 or TRBV6-3 and TRBJ1-6, with D unclear. This CDR3 region has 14 residues. V gave up 8 bases and J gave up 4 bases, with 12 bases separating them. Germline V gene sequence: CDR1 MNHEY, CDR2 SVGEGT. CDR3 sequence: CASVTAGYNSPLHF. In DNA form, the CDR3 reads TGTGCCAGCGTGACCGCGGGGTATAATTCACCCCTCCACTTT.

This clonotype appeared many times. The chain combines TRBV5-1 with TRBJ2-1; 13 bases fit TRBD2. This CDR3 is 15 amino acids long. The germline V gene encodes CDR1 SGHRS and CDR2 YFSETQ. V lost 4 bases, J lost 7 bases, and 5 bases stayed unmatched. DNA for the CDR3: TGCGCCAGCAGCCCCCCGGGACTAGCGGGGAATGAGCAGTTCTTC. Translation: CASSPPGLAGNEQFF.

This clonotype has more than one count but fewer than ten. V usage is TRBV20-1 and J usage is TRBJ2-3; 8 nucleotides agree with TRBD2. The CDR3 has 15 amino acids. The J segment lost 0 bases and the V segment lost 6 bases, leaving 8 bases of the junction unmatched. Germline CDR1 reads DFQATT; CDR2 reads SNEGSKA (reference sequence). Here the CDR3 DNA reads TGCAGTGCCCGTGGAGTAGCGGGGAGCACAGATACGCAGTATTTT. Translating it yields CSARGVAGSTDTQYF.

This clonotype was seen only a few times. The rearrangement uses TRBV9 and TRBJ2-7; 8 bases line up with TRBD2. The V and J ends lost 0 bases and 2 bases, in that order; junction bases with no gene match: 4. The length of the CDR3 is 15 residues. Germline V gene sequence: CDR1 SGDLS, CDR2 YYNGEE. Here the CDR3 reads CASSVDGGGTYEQYF. The CDR3 DNA sequence: TGTGCCAGCAGCGTAGACGGGGGGGGAACCTACGAGCAGTACTTC.

V usage is TRBV4-1 and J usage is TRBJ2-5, with TRBD2 matching over 10 bases. The CDR3 totals 16 residues. CDR1 is MGHRA, CDR2 YSYEKL, per germline. Trimming at V came to 2 bases and at J to 3 bases, leaving 6 bases not matched to a gene. The CDR3 coding sequence is TGCGCCAGCAGCCAACTCGGACTAGCGGTGAAAGAGACCCAGTACTTC. Its translation is CASSQLGLAVKETQYF.

This clonotype was counted only a few times. The rearrangement uses TRBV20-1 and TRBJ1-1; the match to TRBD1 covers 8 bases. The CDR3 is 14 amino acids. The J segment lost 5 bases and the V segment lost 3 bases, leaving 8 bases of the junction unmatched. Per germline, CDR1 DFQATT and CDR2 SNEGSKA (reference sequence). In DNA form, the CDR3 reads TGCAGTGCTAGGTACCAGGGGGCAGGGACTGAAGCTTTCTTT. This gives the protein CSARYQGAGTEAFF.

CDR3 residues: CATSRPGDLGVETQYF. The CDR3 nucleotides read TGTGCCACCAGCAGACCCGGGGACTTGGGGGTGGAGACCCAGTACTTC. The chain uses TRBV15 and TRBJ2-5, with a tentative D call TRBD2 (6 bases). Trimming took off 2 bases at V and 5 bases at J, with 18 bases between the two ends. The CDR3 runs 16 residues. Germline V CDR1 and CDR2: LNHNV, YYDKDF (reference sequence).

There are a few counts of this clonotype. The chain has TRBV20-1 and TRBJ2-7, with a weak D call TRBD1 (5 bases). V lost 6 bases and J 4 bases, leaving 16 bases between the germline ends. CDR3 length: 13 residues. Germline CDR1 DFQATT, CDR2 SNEGSKA (reference sequence). CDR3 loop: CSATLPTEYEQYF. CDR3 in DNA: TGCAGTGCAACACTCCCGACAGAATACGAGCAGTACTTC.